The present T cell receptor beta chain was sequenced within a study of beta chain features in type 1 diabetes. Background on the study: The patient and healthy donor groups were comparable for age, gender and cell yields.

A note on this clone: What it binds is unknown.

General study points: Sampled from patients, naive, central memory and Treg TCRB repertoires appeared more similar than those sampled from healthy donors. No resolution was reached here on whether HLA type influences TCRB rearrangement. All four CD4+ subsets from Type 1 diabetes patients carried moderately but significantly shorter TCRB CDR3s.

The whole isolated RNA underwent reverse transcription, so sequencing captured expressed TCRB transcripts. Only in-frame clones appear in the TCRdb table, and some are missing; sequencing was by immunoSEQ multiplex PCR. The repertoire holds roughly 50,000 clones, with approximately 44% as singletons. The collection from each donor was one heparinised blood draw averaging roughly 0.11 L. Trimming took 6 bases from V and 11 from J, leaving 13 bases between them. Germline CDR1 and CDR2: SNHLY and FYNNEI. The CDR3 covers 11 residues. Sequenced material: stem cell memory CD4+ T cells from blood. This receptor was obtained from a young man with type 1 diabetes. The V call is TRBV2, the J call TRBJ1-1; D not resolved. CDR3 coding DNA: TGTGCCAGCAGCCAACAAAGAAAGGCTTTCTTT. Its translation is CASSQQRKAFF.